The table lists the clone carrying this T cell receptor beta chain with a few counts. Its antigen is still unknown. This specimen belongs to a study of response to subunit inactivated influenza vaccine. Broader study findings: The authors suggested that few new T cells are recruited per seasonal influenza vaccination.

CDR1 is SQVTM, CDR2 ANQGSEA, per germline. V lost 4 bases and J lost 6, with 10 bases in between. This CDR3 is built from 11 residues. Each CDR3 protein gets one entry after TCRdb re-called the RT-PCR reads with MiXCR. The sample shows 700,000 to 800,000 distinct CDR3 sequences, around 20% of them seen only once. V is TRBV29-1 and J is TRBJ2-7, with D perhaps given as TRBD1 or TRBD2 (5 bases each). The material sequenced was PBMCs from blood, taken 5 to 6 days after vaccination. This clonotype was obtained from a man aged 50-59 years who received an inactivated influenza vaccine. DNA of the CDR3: TGCAGCGTTGTGAGGGACCTCGAGCAGTACTTC. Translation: CSVVRDLEQYF.